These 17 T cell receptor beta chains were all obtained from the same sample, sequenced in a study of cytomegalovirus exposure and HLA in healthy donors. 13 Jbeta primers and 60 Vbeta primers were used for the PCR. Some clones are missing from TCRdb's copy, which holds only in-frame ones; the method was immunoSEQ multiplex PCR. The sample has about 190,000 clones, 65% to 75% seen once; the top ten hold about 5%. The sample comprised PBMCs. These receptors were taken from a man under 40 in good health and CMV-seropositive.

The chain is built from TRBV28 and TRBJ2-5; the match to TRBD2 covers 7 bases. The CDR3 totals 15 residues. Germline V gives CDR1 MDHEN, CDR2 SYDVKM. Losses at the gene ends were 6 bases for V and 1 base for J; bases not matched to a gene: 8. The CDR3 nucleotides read TGTGCCAGCAGGTCCTGGGGCGGGAGCCAAGAGACCCAGTACTTC. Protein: CASRSWGGSQETQYF.

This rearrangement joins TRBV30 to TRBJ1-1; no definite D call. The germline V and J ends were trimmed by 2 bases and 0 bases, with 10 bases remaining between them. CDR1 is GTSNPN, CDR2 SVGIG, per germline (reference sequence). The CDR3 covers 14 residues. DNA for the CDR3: TGTGCCTGGAGTCCGGGTCTCATGAACACTGAAGCTTTCTTT. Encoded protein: CAWSPGLMNTEAFF. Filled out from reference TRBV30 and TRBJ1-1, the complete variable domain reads SQTIHQWPATLVQPVGSPLSLECTVEGTSNPNLYWYRQAAGRGLQLLFYSVGIGQISSEVPQNLSASRPQDRQFILSSKKLLLSDSGFYLCAWSPGLMNTEAFFGQGTRLTVV.

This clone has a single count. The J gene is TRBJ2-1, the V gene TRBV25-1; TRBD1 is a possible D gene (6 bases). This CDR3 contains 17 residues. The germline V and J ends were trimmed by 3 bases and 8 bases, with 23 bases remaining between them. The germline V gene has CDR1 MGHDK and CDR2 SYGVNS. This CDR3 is CASSDRMDRGRGDEQFF. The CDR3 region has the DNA TGTGCCAGCAGTGATCGGATGGACAGAGGTAGGGGCGATGAGCAGTTCTTC. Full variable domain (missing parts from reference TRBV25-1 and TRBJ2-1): EADIYQTPRYLVIGTGKKITLECSQTMGHDKMYWYQQDPGMELHLIHYSYGVNSTEKGDLSSESTVSRIRTEHFPLTLESARPSHTSQYLCASSDRMDRGRGDEQFFGPGTRLTVL.

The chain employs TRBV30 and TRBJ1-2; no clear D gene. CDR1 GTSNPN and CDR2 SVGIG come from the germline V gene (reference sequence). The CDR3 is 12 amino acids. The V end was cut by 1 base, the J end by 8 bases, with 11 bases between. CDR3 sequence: CAWSAGWRGYTF. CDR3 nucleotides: TGTGCCTGGAGTGCTGGTTGGAGAGGCTACACCTTC.

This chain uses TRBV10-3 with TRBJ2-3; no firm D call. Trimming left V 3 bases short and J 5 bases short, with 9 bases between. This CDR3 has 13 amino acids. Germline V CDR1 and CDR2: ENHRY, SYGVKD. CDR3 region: CAISDPGRDTQYF. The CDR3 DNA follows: TGTGCCATCAGTGACCCAGGTAGAGATACGCAGTATTTT.

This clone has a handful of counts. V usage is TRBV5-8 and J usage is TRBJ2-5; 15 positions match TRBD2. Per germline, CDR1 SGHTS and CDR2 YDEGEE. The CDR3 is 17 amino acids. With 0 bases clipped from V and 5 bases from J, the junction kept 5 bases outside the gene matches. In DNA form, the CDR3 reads TGTGCCAGCAGCTTGGCCGAGGGACTAGCGGGAGGTGAGACCCAGTACTTC. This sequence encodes CASSLAEGLAGGETQYF.

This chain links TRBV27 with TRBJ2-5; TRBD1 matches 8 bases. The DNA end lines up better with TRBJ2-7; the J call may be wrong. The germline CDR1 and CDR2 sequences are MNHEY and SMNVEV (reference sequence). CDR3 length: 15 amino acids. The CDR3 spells CASSRYRDRSYEQYF. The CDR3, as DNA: TGTGCCAGCAGTCGTTACCGGGACAGGTCCTACGAGCAGTACTTC.

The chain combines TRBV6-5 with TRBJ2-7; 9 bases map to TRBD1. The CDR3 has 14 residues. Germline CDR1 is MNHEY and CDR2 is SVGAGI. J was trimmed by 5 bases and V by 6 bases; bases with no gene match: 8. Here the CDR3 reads CASRRDREAHEQYF. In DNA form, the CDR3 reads TGTGCCAGCAGACGGGACAGGGAAGCCCACGAGCAGTACTTC.

CDR3 in amino acids: CASSQVWASGSSDTQYF. Written as DNA, the CDR3 is TGCGCCAGCAGCCAAGTGTGGGCTAGCGGGAGCTCAGATACGCAGTATTTT. The chain employs TRBV4-1 and TRBJ2-3; TRBD2 matches at 10 bases. The CDR3 spans 17 residues. With 1 base clipped from V and 4 bases from J, the junction kept 8 bases outside the gene matches. The germline gives CDR1 MGHRA, CDR2 YSYEKL.

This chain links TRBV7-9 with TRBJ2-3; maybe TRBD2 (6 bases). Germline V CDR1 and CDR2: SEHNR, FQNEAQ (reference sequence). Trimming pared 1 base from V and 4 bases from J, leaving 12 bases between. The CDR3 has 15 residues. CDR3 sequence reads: CASSLGGDLADTQYF. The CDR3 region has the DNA TGTGCCAGCAGCTTAGGGGGGGATTTAGCAGATACGCAGTATTTT.

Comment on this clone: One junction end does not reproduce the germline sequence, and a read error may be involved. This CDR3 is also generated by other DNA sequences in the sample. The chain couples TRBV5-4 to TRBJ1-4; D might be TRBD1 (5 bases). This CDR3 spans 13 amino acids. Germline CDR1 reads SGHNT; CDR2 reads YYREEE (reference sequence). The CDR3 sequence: CASSRRDGEKLFF. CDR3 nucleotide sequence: TGTGCCAGCAGCCGCAGGGATGGAGAAAAGCTGTTTTTT.

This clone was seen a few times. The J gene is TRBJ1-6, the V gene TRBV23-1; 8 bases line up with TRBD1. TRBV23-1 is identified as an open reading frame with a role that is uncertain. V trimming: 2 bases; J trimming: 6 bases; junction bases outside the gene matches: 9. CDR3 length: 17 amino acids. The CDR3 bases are TGCGCCAGCAGTCAAGAGGAGAGGACAGGGCCTAATTCACCCCTCCACTTT. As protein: CASSQEERTGPNSPLHF.

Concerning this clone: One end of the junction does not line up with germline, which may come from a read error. CDR3 protein: CAGSTGDGYTF. DNA for the CDR3: TGTGCCGGCTCGACCGGGGATGGCTACACCTTC. This chain links TRBV18 with TRBJ1-2; D not resolved. The CDR3 spans 11 residues. Germline V gene sequence: CDR1 KGHSH, CDR2 LQKENI.

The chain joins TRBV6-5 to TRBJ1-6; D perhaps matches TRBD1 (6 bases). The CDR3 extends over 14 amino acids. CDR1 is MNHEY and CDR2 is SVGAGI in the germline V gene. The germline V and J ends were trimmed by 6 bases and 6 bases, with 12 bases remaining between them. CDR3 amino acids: CASRGTLGNSPLHF. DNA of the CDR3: TGTGCCAGCAGGGGGACATTGGGTAATTCACCCCTCCACTTT.

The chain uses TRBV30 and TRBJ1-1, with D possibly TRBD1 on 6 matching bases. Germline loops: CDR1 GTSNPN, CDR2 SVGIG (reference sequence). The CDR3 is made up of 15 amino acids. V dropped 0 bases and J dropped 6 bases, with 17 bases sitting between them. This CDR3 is CAWSVPRQAVAEAFF. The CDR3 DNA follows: TGTGCCTGGAGTGTTCCGCGACAGGCGGTCGCTGAAGCTTTCTTT.

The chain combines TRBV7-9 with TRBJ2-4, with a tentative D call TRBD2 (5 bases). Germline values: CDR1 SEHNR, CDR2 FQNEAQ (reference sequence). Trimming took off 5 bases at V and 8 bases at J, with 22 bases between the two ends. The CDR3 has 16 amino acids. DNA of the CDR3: TGTGCCAGCAGCCCTCCTTTGGCCCTCCGGGGTGACATTCAGTACTTC. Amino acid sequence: CASSPPLALRGDIQYF.

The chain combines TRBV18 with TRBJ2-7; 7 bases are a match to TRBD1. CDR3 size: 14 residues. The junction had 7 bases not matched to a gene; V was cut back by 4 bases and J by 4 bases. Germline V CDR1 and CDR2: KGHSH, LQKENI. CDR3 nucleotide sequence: TGTGCCAGCTCACTAGGGACAGTAGGTTACGAGCAGTACTTC. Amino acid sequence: CASSLGTVGYEQYF.